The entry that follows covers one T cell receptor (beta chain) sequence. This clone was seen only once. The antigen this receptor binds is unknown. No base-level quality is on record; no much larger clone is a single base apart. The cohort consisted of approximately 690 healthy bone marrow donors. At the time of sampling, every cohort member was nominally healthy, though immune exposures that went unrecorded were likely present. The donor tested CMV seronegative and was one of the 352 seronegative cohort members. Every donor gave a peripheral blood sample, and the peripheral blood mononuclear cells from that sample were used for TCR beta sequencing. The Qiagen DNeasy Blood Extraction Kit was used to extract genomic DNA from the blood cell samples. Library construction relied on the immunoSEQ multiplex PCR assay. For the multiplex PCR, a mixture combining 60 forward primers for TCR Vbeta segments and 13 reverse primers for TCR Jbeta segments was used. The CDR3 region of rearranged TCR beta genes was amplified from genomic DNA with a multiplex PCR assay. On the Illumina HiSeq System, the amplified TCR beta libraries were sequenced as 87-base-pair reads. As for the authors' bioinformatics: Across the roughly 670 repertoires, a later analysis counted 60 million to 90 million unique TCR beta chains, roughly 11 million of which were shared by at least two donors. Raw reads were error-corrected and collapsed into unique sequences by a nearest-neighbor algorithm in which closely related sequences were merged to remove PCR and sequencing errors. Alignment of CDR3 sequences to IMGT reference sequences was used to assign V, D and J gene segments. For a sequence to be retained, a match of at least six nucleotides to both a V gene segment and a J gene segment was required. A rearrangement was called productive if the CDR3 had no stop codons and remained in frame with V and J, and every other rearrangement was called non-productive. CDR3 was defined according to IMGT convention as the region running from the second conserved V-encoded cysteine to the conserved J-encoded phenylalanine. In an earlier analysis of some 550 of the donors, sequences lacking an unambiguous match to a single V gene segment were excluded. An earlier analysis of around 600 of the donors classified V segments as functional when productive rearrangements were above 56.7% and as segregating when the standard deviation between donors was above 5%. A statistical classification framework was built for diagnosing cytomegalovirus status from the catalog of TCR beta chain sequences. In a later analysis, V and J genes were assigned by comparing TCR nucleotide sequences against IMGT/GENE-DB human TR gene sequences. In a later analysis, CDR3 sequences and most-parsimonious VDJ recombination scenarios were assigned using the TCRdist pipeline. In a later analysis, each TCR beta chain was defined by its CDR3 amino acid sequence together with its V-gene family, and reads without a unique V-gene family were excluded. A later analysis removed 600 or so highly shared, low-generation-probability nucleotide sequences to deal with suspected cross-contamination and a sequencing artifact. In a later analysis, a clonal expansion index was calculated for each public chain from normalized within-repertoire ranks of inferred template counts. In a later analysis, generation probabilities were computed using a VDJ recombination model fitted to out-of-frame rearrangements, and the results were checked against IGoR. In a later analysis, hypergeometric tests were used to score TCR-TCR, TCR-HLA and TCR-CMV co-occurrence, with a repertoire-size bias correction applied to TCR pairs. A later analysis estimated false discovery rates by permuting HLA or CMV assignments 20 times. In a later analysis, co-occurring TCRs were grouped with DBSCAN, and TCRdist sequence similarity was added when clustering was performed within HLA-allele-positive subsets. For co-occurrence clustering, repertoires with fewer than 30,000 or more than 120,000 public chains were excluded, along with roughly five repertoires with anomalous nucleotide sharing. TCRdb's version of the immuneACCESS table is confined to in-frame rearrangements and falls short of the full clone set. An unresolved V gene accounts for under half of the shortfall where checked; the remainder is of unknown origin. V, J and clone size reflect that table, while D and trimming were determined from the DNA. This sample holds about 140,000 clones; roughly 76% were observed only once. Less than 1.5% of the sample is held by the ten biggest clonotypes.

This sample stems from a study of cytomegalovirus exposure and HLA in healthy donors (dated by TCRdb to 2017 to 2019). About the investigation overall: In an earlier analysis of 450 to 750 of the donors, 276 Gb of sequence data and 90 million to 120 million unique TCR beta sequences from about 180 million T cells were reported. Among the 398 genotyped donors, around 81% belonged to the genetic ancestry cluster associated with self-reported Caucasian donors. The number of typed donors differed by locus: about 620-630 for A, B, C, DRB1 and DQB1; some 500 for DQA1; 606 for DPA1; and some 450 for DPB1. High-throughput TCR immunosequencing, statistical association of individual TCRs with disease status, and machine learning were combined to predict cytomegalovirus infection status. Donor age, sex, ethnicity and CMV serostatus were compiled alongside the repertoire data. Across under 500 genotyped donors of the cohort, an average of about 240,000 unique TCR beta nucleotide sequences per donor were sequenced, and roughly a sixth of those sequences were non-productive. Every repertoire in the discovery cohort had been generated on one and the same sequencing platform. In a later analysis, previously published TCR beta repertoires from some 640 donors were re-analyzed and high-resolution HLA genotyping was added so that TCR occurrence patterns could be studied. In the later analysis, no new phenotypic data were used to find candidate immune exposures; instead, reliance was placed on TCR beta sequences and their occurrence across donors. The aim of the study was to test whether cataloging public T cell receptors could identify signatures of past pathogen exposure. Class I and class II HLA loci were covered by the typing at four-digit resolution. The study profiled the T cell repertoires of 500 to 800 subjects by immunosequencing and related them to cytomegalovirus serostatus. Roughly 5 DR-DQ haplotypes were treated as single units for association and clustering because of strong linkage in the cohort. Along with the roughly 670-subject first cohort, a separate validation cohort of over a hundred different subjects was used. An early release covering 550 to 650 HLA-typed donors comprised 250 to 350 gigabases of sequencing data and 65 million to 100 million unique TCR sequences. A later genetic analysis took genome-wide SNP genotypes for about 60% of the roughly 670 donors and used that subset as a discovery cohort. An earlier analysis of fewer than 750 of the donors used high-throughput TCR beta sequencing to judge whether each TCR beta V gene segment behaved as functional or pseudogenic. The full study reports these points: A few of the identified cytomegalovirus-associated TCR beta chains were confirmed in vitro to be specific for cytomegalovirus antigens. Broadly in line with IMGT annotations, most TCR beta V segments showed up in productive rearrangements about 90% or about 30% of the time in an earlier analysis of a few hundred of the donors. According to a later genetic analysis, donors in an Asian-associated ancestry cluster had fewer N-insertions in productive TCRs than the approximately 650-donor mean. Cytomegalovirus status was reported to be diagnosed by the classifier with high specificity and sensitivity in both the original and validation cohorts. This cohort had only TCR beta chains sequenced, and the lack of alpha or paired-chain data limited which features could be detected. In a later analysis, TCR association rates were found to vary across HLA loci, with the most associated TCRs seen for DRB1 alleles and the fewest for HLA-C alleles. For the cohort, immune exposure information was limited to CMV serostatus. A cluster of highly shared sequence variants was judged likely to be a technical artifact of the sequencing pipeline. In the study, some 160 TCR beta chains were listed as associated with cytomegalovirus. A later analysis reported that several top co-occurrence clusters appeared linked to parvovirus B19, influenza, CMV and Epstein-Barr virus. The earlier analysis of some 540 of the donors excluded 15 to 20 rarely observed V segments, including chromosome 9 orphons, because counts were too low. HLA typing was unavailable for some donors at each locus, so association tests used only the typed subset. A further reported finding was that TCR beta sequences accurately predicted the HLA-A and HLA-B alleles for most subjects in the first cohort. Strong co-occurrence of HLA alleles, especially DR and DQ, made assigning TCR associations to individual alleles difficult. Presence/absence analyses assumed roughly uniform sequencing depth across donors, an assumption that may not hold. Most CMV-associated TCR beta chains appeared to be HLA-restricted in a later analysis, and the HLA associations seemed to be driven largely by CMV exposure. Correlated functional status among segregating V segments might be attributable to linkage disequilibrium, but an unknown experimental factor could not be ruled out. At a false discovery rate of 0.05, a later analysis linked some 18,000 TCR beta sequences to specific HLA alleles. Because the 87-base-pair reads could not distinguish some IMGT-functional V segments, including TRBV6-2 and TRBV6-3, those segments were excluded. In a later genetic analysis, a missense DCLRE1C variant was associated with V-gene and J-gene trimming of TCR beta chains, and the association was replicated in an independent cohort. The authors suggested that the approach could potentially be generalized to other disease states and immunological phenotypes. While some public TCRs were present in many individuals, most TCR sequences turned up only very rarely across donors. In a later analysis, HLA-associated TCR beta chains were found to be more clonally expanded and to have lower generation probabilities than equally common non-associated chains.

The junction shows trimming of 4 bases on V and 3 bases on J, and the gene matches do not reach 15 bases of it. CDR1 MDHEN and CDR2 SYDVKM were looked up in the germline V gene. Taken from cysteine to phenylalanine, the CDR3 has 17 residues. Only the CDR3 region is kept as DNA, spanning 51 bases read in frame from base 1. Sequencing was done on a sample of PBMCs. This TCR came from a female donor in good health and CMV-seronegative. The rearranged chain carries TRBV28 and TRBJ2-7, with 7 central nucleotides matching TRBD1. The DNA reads TGTGCCAGCAGTTCGAACGTTTGGACAGGAGGATTCTACGAGCAGTACTTC. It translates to CASSSNVWTGGFYEQYF.